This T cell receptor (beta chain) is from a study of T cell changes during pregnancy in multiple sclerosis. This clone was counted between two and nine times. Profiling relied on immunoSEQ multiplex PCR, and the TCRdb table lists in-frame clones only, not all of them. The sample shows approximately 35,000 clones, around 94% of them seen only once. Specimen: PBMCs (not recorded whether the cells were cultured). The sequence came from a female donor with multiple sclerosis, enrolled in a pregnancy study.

The CDR3 sequence: CASSSRTGGYEYGYTF. The CDR3 nucleotides read TGTGCCAGCAGTTCGCGGACAGGGGGCTATGAATATGGCTACACCTTC. V usage is TRBV27 and J usage is TRBJ1-2; 11 bases match TRBD1. The length of the CDR3 is 16 residues. Germline V gene sequence: CDR1 MNHEY, CDR2 SMNVEV (reference sequence). Trimming cost V 4 bases and J 5 bases; bases outside gene matches: 9.